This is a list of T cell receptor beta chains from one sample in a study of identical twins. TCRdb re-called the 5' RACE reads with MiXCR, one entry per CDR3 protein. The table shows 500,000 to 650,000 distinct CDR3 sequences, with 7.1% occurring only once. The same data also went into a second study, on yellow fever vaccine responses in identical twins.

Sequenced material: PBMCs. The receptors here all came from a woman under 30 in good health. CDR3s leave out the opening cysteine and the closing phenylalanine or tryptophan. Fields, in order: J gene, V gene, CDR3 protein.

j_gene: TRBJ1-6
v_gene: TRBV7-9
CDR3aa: ASSLLDRFNSPLH

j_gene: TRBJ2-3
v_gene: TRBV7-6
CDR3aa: ASSLLLGGGLTDTQY

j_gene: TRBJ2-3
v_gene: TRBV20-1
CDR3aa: SARTGTSGFSTDTQY

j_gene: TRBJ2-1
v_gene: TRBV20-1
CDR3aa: SAPRGQHNEQF

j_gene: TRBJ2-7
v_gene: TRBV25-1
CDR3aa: ASSDQGRTYEQY

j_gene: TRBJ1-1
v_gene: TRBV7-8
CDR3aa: ASSLIPGWGTEAF

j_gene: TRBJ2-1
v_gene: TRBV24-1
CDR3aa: ATSVTGLYYNEQF

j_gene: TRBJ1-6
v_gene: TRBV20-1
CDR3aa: SARLGTGYNSPLH

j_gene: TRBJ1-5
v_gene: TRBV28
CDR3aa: ASSSSGTGVSNQPQH

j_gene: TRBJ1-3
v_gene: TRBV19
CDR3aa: ASSMVKGMGNTIY

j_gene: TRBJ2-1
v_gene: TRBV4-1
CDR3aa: ASSQEDMTSGRLYNEQF

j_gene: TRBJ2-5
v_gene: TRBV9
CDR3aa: ASSVEPTTTQETQY

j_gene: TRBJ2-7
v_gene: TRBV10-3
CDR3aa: AISASGTTSSEWY

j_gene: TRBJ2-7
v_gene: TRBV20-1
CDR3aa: SARETSGAYEQY

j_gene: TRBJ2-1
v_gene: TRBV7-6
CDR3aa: ASSLIAGPNEQF

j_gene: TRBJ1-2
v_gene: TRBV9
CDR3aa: ASSVGEGTGGYGYT

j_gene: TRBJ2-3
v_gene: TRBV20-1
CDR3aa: SSAIKSDTQY

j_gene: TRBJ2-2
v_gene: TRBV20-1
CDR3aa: SARELAGPYGELF

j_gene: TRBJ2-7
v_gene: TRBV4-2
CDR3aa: ASSQPPGSGINEQY

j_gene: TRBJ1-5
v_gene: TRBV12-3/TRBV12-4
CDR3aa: ASSTWGANQPQH

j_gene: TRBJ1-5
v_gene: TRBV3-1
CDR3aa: ASSVTGDNQPQH

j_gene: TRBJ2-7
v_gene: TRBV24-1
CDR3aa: ATSGRGADEQY

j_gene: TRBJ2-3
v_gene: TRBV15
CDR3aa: ATSGDKFKLWDTQY

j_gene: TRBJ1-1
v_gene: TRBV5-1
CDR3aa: ASSLHGRVFDTEAF

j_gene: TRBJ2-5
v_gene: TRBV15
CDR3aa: ATSITGTGDQETQY

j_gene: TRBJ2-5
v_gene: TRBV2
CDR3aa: ASSVRWETETQY

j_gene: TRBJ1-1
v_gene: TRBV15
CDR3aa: ATSPWEGMNTEAF

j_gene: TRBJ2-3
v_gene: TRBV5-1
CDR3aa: ASSWQRGSDTQY

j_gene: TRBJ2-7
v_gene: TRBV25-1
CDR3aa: ASRGDRPSYEQY

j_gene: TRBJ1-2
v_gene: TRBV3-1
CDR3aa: ASSPTRRGKGYGYT

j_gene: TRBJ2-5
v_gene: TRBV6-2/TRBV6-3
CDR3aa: ASSYALAGGQETQY

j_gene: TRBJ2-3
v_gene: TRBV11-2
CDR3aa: ASSTVGGGWDTQY

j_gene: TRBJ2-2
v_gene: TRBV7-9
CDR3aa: ASSRATGLVTGELF

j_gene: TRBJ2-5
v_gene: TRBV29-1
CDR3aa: SVDTSGRVGETQY

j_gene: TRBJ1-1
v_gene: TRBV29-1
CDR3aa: SVEKRDGNTEAF

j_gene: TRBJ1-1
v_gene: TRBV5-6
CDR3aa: ASSYGTIYEAF